The 30 T cell receptor beta chains given below trace back to one sample, sequenced in a study of T cell responses to AZD1222 COVID-19 vaccine. Clones were read by immunoSEQ multiplex PCR, and TCRdb kept only the in-frame ones, dropping some. The table lists about 150,000 clones, around 90% of them singletons. Sequencing used peripheral blood, obtained 28 days after the second AZD1222 dose. The origin of the receptors is an adult who received the AZD1222 COVID-19 vaccine.

In its sample, this clone was seen a few times. The V call is TRBV12-2, the J call TRBJ1-3; TRBD1 is taken as the D call from the table, unchecked against the DNA. TRBV12-2 is an annotated pseudogene. This CDR3 has 18 residues. Here the CDR3 reads CASRFSLGHLSSGNTIYF. In DNA form, the CDR3 reads TGTGCAAGTCGCTTCTCACTGGGGCACCTAAGCTCTGGAAACACCATATATTTT.

This chain links TRBV7-2 with TRBJ1-5; TRBD1 is a possible D gene (5 bases). CDR3 length: 14 residues. Germline V CDR1 and CDR2: SGHTA, FQGNSA. V was shortened by 0 bases and J by 4 bases, with 7 bases between the two germline ends. The CDR3 is CASSLAGRNQPQHF. The CDR3, as DNA: TGTGCCAGCAGCTTAGCGGGGCGGAATCAGCCCCAGCATTTT. Together with reference TRBV7-2 and TRBJ1-5, the CDR3 gives the full variable domain: GAGVSQSPSNKVTEKGKDVELRCDPISGHTALYWYRQSLGQGLEFLIYFQGNSAPDKSGLPSDRFSAERTGGSVSTLTIQRTQQEDSAVYLCASSLAGRNQPQHFGDGTRLSIL.

This clone occurred a few times. The V gene is TRBV6-5, the J gene TRBJ1-4; D is possibly TRBD1 (5 bases). V shed 3 bases and J shed 3 bases, with 11 bases lying between them. CDR1 is MNHEY and CDR2 is SVGAGI in the germline V gene. The CDR3 consists of 15 residues. This chain's CDR3 is CASSYQGWANEKLFF. CDR3 coding DNA: TGTGCCAGCAGTTATCAGGGATGGGCTAATGAAAAACTGTTTTTT.

The V call is TRBV5-1, the J call TRBJ1-5; TRBD1 matches at 7 bases. Trimming cost V 0 bases and J 0 bases; bases outside gene matches: 0. This CDR3 has 15 residues. From germline, CDR1 is SGHRS and CDR2 YFSETQ. The CDR3 loop reads CASSLGDSSNQPQHF. In nucleotides, the CDR3 is TGCGCCAGCAGCTTGGGGGACAGTAGCAATCAGCCCCAGCATTTT.

The chain is built from TRBV28 and TRBJ2-1; D tentatively fits TRBD1 or TRBD2 (5 bases each). The CDR3 runs 13 residues. V lost 7 bases and J lost 7, with 14 bases in between. Germline V CDR1 and CDR2: MDHEN, SYDVKM. The CDR3 loop reads CASTLPGSNEQFF. The CDR3 region has the DNA TGTGCCAGCACCCTACCAGGGAGTAATGAGCAGTTCTTC.

Here the CDR3 DNA reads TGTGCCAGCAGTTACTCGGGGTCTAGCGAGTGGGAGACCCAGTACTTC. The encoded protein is CASSYSGSSEWETQYF. V and J are TRBV6-5 and TRBJ2-5; maybe TRBD2 (6 bases). The germline V and J ends were trimmed by 0 bases and 5 bases, with 16 bases remaining between them. The CDR3 loop spans 16 amino acids. Germline V gene sequence: CDR1 MNHEY, CDR2 SVGAGI.

This chain connects TRBV11-2 to TRBJ2-5; 7 nucleotides agree with TRBD1. The germline V gene encodes CDR1 SGHAT and CDR2 FQNNGV. The junction had 6 bases not matched to a gene; V was cut back by 3 bases and J by 5 bases. The CDR3 is 14 amino acids. The CDR3: CASSFRGGEETQYF. The CDR3 DNA follows: TGTGCCAGCAGCTTCCGAGGGGGCGAGGAGACCCAGTACTTC. The variable domain in full, completed from reference TRBV11-2 and TRBJ2-5, reads EAGVAQSPRYKIIEKRQSVAFWCNPISGHATLYWYQQILGQGPKLLIQFQNNGVVDDSQLPKDRFSAERLKGVDSTLKIQPAKLEDSAVYLCASSFRGGEETQYFGPGTRLLVL.

A few counts support this clone. The chain links TRBV28 to TRBJ2-3, with 9 bases lining up with TRBD1. Germline V gene data show CDR1 as MDHEN and CDR2 as SYDVKM. The length of the CDR3 is 13 residues. The V gene end was trimmed by 5 bases and the J gene end by 14 bases; junction bases not matched to a gene: 11. The CDR3 loop reads CASSAGDRASSYF. The CDR3 DNA is TGTGCCAGCAGTGCAGGGGACAGGGCTTCATCGTATTTT.

The chain joins TRBV5-4 to TRBJ1-2; unclear D gene. V lost 4 bases to trimming and J lost 5 bases, with 15 bases between them. Germline values: CDR1 SGHNT, CDR2 YYREEE (reference sequence). This CDR3 has 14 residues. CDR3 nucleotide sequence: TGTGCCAGCAGCCCGTCTTACGGGGTATATGGCTACACCTTC. Amino acids: CASSPSYGVYGYTF.

The chain uses TRBV2 and TRBJ1-4; TRBD1 matches 8 bases. Germline values: CDR1 SNHLY, CDR2 FYNNEI. V shed 2 bases and J 6 bases; nucleotides not matched to a gene: 2. This CDR3 spans 14 amino acids. This chain's CDR3 is CASSEQGADEKLFF. CDR3 nucleotide sequence: TGTGCCAGCAGTGAACAGGGGGCGGATGAAAAACTGTTTTTT.

Of note for this clone: The junction does not match germline at one end; this may be a read error. The rearrangement links TRBV28 to TRBJ1-2; D remains ambiguous. The length of the CDR3 is 14 residues. CDR1 is MDHEN, CDR2 SYDVKM, per germline. DNA of the CDR3: TGTGTCAGCAGTTTGCAAGTGGTTAATTTTGGCTACACCTTC. Protein sequence: CVSSLQVVNFGYTF.

This clone is a singleton in its sample. V usage is TRBV19 and J usage is TRBJ1-1; 9 bases are shared with TRBD1. Germline V lookup: CDR1 LNHDA, CDR2 SQIVND (reference sequence). The CDR3 loop spans 13 amino acids. V shed 8 bases and J 1 base; nucleotides not matched to a gene: 2. CDR3 sequence: CASLQGANTEAFF. The CDR3, as DNA: TGTGCCAGTCTACAGGGGGCGAACACTGAAGCTTTCTTT.

The chain recombines TRBV10-1 with TRBJ1-2; D gene unclear. This CDR3 spans 14 amino acids. The V and J ends lost 4 bases and 4 bases respectively, with 13 bases between them. Germline V gene data show CDR1 as WNHNN and CDR2 as SYGVQD (reference sequence). In nucleotides, the CDR3 is TGCGCCAGCAGTGTGGACGGCTATAGCTATGGCTACACCTTC. This encodes CASSVDGYSYGYTF.

This clone showed up just once. The gene calls are TRBV9 and TRBJ1-1, with 8 positions matching TRBD1. This CDR3 comprises 17 residues. The germline V gene has CDR1 SGDLS and CDR2 YYNGEE. Trimming at V came to 0 bases and at J to 1 base, leaving 8 bases not matched to a gene. The CDR3 loop reads CASSVGLQGAWNTEAFF. CDR3 in DNA: TGTGCCAGCAGCGTAGGACTTCAGGGGGCTTGGAACACTGAAGCTTTCTTT.

V gene TRBV11-2 combines with J gene TRBJ1-6; tentative D call: TRBD1 (5 bases). The CDR3 length is 15 residues. Germline assignment: CDR1 SGHAT and CDR2 FQNNGV. Trimming removed 5 bases at V and 8 bases at J, with 16 bases between. The CDR3 sequence: CASSRDTGGYSPLHF. The CDR3 DNA reads as TGTGCCAGCAGCCGAGACACCGGGGGGTATTCACCCCTCCACTTT.

The V and J genes are TRBV9 and TRBJ2-2; the D gene is possibly TRBD1 (6 bases). In germline, CDR1 is SGDLS, CDR2 YYNGEE. With 2 bases removed from V and 1 base from J, the gap between germline ends came to 9 bases. There are 15 residues in the CDR3. CDR3 DNA sequence: TGTGCCAGCAGCGTGACGGGACAGAACACCGGGGAGCTGTTTTTT. Encoded protein: CASSVTGQNTGELFF. The variable domain in full, with the rest retrieved from reference TRBV9 and TRBJ2-2, is DSGVTQTPKHLITATGQRVTLRCSPRSGDLSVYWYQQSLDQGLQFLIQYYNGEERAKGNILERFSAQQFPDLHSELNLSSLELGDSALYFCASSVTGQNTGELFFGEGSRLTVL.

The chain employs TRBV3-1 (or the pseudogene TRBV3-2) and TRBJ2-7, with 7 bases matching TRBD2. Losses at the gene ends were 1 base for V and 2 bases for J; bases not matched to a gene: 8. Germline V gene lookup returns CDR1 LGHDT and CDR2 YNNKEL (reference sequence). The CDR3 length is 16 residues. Here the CDR3 reads CASSQASGMGTYEQYF. In nucleotides, the CDR3 is TGTGCCAGCAGCCAAGCCAGCGGGATGGGCACCTACGAGCAGTACTTC.

The chain combines TRBV5-1 with TRBJ1-6; D unclear. There are 17 residues in the CDR3. With 5 bases removed from V and 4 bases from J, the gap between germline ends came to 19 bases. CDR1 and CDR2 (germline): SGHRS, YFSETQ. Here the CDR3 DNA reads TGCGCCAGCAGAAACCGACCCGGCAGCGAATATAATTCACCCCTCCACTTT. It specifies CASRNRPGSEYNSPLHF.

The chain has TRBV6-2 or TRBV6-3 and TRBJ1-4; D is possibly TRBD1 (5 bases). CDR1 MNHEY and CDR2 SVGEGT come from the germline V gene. Trimming took 6 bases from V and 8 from J, leaving 10 bases between them. The CDR3 totals 12 residues. The CDR3 protein is CASRYRTEKLFF. CDR3 DNA: TGTGCCAGCAGATACCGGACAGAAAAACTGTTTTTT.

The chain employs TRBV5-1 and TRBJ1-4; possibly TRBD1 for D (6 bases). Deletions cut 2 bases from V and 3 bases from J, with 11 bases between. The germline gives CDR1 SGHRS, CDR2 YFSETQ. CDR3 size: 15 residues. CDR3 in DNA: TGCGCCAGCAGCTTCGTTCAGGGGCCTAATGAAAAACTGTTTTTT. Its protein product is CASSFVQGPNEKLFF.

This clone was seen a single time. At the DNA level, this CDR3 is encoded by other sequences in the same sample as well. V gene TRBV14 combines with J gene TRBJ1-1; D not resolved. With 1 base removed from V and 2 bases from J, the gap between germline ends came to 5 bases. The CDR3 runs to 13 residues. Germline V gives CDR1 SGHDN, CDR2 FVKESK. CDR3 sequence reads: CASSQGGNTEAFF. CDR3 coding DNA: TGTGCCAGCAGCCAAGGGGGAAACACTGAAGCTTTCTTT.

The rearrangement joins TRBV6-2 or TRBV6-3 to TRBJ1-5; 9 bases line up with TRBD1. Germline V gene data show CDR1 as MNHEY and CDR2 as SVGEGT. This CDR3 is 15 amino acids long. V lost 2 bases and J lost 5; bases outside the gene matches: 4. The CDR3: CASSYRDREHQPQHF. The CDR3 DNA sequence: TGTGCCAGCAGTTACCGGGACAGGGAGCATCAGCCCCAGCATTTT.

A word on this clone: The junction departs from germline at one end; a sequencing error may be responsible. The chain recombines TRBV28 with TRBJ2-1; a possible D gene is TRBD2 (6 bases). From germline, CDR1 is MDHEN and CDR2 SYDVKM. The CDR3 spans 15 residues. The CDR3 sequence is CASIPRAGSFNEQFF. CDR3 in DNA: TGTGCCAGCATTCCTCGGGCGGGATCCTTCAATGAGCAGTTCTTC.

Here the CDR3 reads CASSLSGGNTIYF. The CDR3 region has the DNA TGCGCCAGCAGCTTATCAGGGGGAAACACCATATATTTT. The chain joins TRBV5-1 to TRBJ1-3, with D possibly being TRBD1 (5 bases). With 2 bases removed from V and 4 bases from J, the gap between germline ends came to 7 bases. The CDR3 spans 13 residues. Per the germline V gene, CDR1 is SGHRS and CDR2 is YFSETQ.

V gene TRBV5-6 combines with J gene TRBJ2-1; weak D call: TRBD2 (6 bases). Germline-derived CDR1 and CDR2 are SGHDT and YYEEEE. The CDR3 sequence is 12 residues long. The V gene lost 5 bases and the J gene lost 6 bases, with 9 bases spanning the gap. The CDR3 spells CASRRSGNEQFF. The CDR3 DNA reads TGTGCCAGCAGGCGTAGCGGCAATGAGCAGTTCTTC.

This chain joins TRBV14 and TRBJ1-4; possible D gene TRBD1, 5 bases. This CDR3 spans 15 amino acids. The germline V gene has CDR1 SGHDN and CDR2 FVKESK. V lost 1 base, J lost 7 bases, and 13 bases lay in between. CDR3 sequence reads: CASSQVRVIGEKLFF. The CDR3 DNA follows: TGTGCCAGCAGCCAAGTCAGGGTCATCGGTGAAAAACTGTTTTTT.

The chain has TRBV28 and TRBJ1-1; 7 bases align to TRBD1. There are 14 residues in the CDR3. The germline V gene encodes CDR1 MDHEN and CDR2 SYDVKM. Trimming removed 3 bases from V and 4 bases from J; junction bases left unmatched: 5. The CDR3 region is CASSLAGGITEAFF. Here the CDR3 DNA reads TGTGCCAGCAGTTTGGCAGGGGGGATCACTGAAGCTTTCTTT.

The chain employs TRBV21-1 and TRBJ1-6. TRBV21-1 is marked as a pseudogene. This CDR3 has 14 residues. For the CDR3, the DNA is TGTGCCAGGGGTATAGGTAAACCCAATTCACCCCTCCACTTT. Translating it yields CARGIGKPNSPLHF.

The gene calls are TRBV24-1 and TRBJ2-2; the D gene is possibly TRBD1 (6 bases). The CDR3 contains 14 residues. V lost 5 bases and J lost 5, with 11 bases in between. The germline gives CDR1 KGHDR, CDR2 SFDVKD. In nucleotides, the CDR3 is TGTGCCACCAGTGGGACAGACCATACCGGGGAGCTGTTTTTT. It translates to CATSGTDHTGELFF.

The chain employs TRBV7-9 and TRBJ2-3; D might be TRBD1 or TRBD2, each matching 7 bases. V was cut by 5 bases and J by 4 bases, with 13 bases left in between. From germline, CDR1 is SEHNR and CDR2 FQNEAQ (reference sequence). The CDR3 is 14 residues long. This chain's CDR3 is CASSPRGGSDTQYF. CDR3 DNA sequence: TGTGCCAGCAGCCCCAGGGGGGGCTCAGATACGCAGTATTTT. The entire variable domain, with the rest obtained from reference TRBV7-9 and TRBJ2-3, is as follows: DTGVSQNPRHKITKRGQNVTFRCDPISEHNRLYWYRQTLGQGPEFLTYFQNEAQLEKSRLLSDRFSAERPKGSFSTLEIQRTEQGDSAMYLCASSPRGGSDTQYFGPGTRLTVL.